This TCR beta chain was documented in a study of T cells in pancreatic ductal adenocarcinoma. Per germline, CDR1 LNHDA and CDR2 SQIVND (reference sequence). The CDR3 has 14 amino acids. Trimming took 3 bases from V and 5 from J, leaving 11 bases between them. Sequencing used immunoSEQ multiplex PCR; TCRdb keeps in-frame clones, though not all of them. The sample lists roughly 17,000 clones; about 90% were seen once. No neoadjuvant therapy was given to the selected pancreatic ductal adenocarcinoma patients before their surgery. Turning to this clone: The antigen is not known.

Study-wide points: Blood had more productive templates and around 8.5-fold more unique clonotypes than tumor. Enrichment of CD45RO+ effector over naive T cells in tumors may bias clonality. This surgical cohort overrepresents the minority presenting with early-stage disease.

The receptor comes from a human donor with pancreatic ductal adenocarcinoma. The V and J genes are TRBV19 and TRBJ1-5, with D hard to call. Sequencing used PBMCs. In DNA, the CDR3 is TGTGCCAGTAGTATTACCGAGTGGTATCAGCCCCAGCATTTT. This encodes CASSITEWYQPQHF.